These T cell receptor beta chains were read from a single sample in a study of blood T cell repertoires in COVID-19. The table came from immunoSEQ multiplex PCR; TCRdb's copy has only in-frame clones and leaves some out. Among about 310,000 clones, around nine tenths were seen once, and the ten largest hold roughly a tenth. The sequenced sample consisted of PBMCs or T cells enriched from blood (not recorded which). Source of these receptors: a woman between 25 and 40 years old who had recovered from COVID-19. Each CDR3 is given without its conserved first and last residue.

CDR3,J,V
ASSATMLAFADTQY,TRBJ2-3,TRBV5-4
ASSVGRLGSTEAF,TRBJ1-1,TRBV9
ASSLGLAGYYNEQF,TRBJ2-1,TRBV5-1
ASSSVSQGPNYGYT,TRBJ1-2,TRBV7-9
ASSVSGSGWYNEQF,TRBJ2-1,TRBV5-4
ASTQDRSSNQPQH,TRBJ1-5,TRBV19
ASSNSGSGYNEQF,TRBJ2-1,TRBV5-1
ASSFRLGDSYEQY,TRBJ2-7,TRBV7-7
SVAQQANNEQF,TRBJ2-1,TRBV29-1
ATSRGRTGRSNQPQH,TRBJ1-5,TRBV15
ASSLRTGKGPDTQY,TRBJ2-3,TRBV7-2
ASSPPITDIPTNEKLF,TRBJ1-4,TRBV18
ASSPTSGSQTQY,TRBJ2-5,TRBV9
ASSVEASGYNEQF,TRBJ2-1,TRBV9
ASSPQVASPGNGYT,TRBJ1-2,TRBV18
AWSVRGTGWVPNTEAF,TRBJ1-1,TRBV30
SVGDSRNQPQH,TRBJ1-5,TRBV29-1
ASSADRVREKLF,TRBJ1-4,TRBV3-1/TRBV3-2
ASSPGQGKDTQY,TRBJ2-3,TRBV18
ASTLAGMNTEAF,TRBJ1-1,TRBV7-2
ASSQGVFTDTQY,TRBJ2-3,TRBV3-1/TRBV3-2
ASSLASFRGNTEAF,TRBJ1-1,TRBV7-9
ASSRSPRGRFLADTQY,TRBJ2-3,TRBV5-4